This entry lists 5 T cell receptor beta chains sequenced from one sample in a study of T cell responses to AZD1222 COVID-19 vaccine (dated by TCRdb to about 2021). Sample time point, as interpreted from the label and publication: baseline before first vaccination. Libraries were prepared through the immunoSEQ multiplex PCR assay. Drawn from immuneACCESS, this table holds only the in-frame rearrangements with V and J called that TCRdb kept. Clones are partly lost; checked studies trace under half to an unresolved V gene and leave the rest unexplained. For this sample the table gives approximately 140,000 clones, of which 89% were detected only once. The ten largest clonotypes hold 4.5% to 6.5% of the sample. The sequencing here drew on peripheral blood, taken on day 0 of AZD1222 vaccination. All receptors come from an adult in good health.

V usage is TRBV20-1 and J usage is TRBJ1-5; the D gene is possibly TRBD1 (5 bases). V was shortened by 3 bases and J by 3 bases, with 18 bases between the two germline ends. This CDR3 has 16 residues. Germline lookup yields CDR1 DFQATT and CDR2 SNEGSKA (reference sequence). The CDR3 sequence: CSASGRGTEVNQPQHF. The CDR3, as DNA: TGCAGTGCTAGTGGCCGAGGGACTGAGGTCAATCAGCCCCAGCATTTT.

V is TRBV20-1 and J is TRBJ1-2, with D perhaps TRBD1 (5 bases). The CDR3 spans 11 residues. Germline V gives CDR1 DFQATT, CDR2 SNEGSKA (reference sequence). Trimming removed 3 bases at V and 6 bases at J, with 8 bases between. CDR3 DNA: TGCAGTGCTAGGGGGGTCGATGGCTACACCTTC. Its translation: CSARGVDGYTF.

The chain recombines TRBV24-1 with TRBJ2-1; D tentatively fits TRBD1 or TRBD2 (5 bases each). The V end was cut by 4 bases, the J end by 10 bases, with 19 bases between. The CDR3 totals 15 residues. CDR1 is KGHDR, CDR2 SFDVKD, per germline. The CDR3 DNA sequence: TGTGCCACCAGTGAGACAGAAATCGTAAGGGAGGAGCAGTTCTTC. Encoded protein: CATSETEIVREEQFF.

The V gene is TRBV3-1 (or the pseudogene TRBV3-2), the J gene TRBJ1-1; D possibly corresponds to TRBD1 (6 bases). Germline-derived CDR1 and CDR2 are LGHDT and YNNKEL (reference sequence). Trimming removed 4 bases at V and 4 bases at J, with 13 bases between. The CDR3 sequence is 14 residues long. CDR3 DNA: TGTGCCAGCAGCCGCAAAGGGGGGGCCACTGAAGCTTTCTTT. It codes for CASSRKGGATEAFF.

The CDR3 here is CASSHSETQYF. CDR3 DNA sequence: TGTGCCAGCAGCCACTCCGAGACCCAGTACTTC. The chain combines TRBV14 with TRBJ2-5; D gene ambiguous. V lost 3 bases, J lost 5 bases, and 4 bases lay in between. The CDR3 contains 11 residues. Germline lookup yields CDR1 SGHDN and CDR2 FVKESK. Using reference TRBV14 and TRBJ2-5 for the parts outside the CDR3, the full variable domain is EAGVTQFPSHSVIEKGQTVTLRCDPISGHDNLYWYRRVMGKEIKFLLHFVKESKQDESGMPNNRFLAERTGGTYSTLKVQPAELEDSGVYFCASSHSETQYFGPGTRLLVL.